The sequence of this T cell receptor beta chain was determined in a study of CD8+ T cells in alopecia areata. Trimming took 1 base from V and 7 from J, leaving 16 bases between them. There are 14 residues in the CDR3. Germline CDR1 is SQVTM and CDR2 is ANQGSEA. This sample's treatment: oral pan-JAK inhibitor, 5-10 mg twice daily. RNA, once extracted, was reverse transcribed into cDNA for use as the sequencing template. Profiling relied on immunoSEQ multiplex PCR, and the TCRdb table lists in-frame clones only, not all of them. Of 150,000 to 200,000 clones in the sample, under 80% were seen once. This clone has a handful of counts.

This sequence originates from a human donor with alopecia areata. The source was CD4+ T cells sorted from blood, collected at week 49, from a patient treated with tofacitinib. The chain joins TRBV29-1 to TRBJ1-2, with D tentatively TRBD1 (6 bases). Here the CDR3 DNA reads TGCAGCGTTGAAGTCTACGGGGGCTTAGGTGGCTACACCTTC. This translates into CSVEVYGGLGGYTF.